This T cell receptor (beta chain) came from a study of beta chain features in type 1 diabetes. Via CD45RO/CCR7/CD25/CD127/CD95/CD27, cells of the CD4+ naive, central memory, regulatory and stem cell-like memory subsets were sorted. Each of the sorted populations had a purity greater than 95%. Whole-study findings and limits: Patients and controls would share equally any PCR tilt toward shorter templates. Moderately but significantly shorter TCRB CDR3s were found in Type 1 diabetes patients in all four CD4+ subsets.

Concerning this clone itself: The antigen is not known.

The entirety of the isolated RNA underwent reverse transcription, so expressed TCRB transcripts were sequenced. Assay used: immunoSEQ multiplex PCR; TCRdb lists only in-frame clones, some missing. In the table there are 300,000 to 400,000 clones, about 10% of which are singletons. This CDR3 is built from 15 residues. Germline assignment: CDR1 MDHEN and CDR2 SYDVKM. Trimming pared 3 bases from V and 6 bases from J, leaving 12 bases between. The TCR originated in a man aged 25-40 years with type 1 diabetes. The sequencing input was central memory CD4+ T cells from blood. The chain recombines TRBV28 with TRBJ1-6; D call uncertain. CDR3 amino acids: CASSFGRVFNSPLHF. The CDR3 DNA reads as TGTGCCAGCAGTTTTGGAAGGGTCTTTAATTCACCCCTCCACTTT. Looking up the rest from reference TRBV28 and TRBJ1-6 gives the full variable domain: DVKVTQSSRYLVKRTGEKVFLECVQDMDHENMFWYRQDPGLGLRLIYFSYDVKMKEKGDIPEGYSVSREKKERFSLILESASTNQTSMYLCASSFGRVFNSPLHFGNGTRLTVT.